The source of this T cell receptor beta chain is a study of T cell responses to AZD1222 COVID-19 vaccine. Clones were read by immunoSEQ multiplex PCR, and TCRdb kept only the in-frame ones, dropping some. The sample has more than 95,000 clones, around 90% seen once. About this clone: What it binds is not known.

Study findings and constraints: The study identified only six AZD1222 recipients as seropositive at baseline. Females outnumbered males among donors, who were mostly white British; clonal diversity was possibly underestimated.

Unmatched junction bases numbered 10, after V lost 5 bases and J lost 6 bases. The CDR3 contains 16 residues. Germline CDR1 is LNHDA and CDR2 is SQIVND (reference sequence). This chain joins TRBV19 and TRBJ1-2; TRBD1 agrees at 12 bases. Sequenced material: peripheral blood, taken on day 0 of AZD1222 vaccination. This TCR was sampled from an adult in good health. The DNA of the CDR3 is TGTGCCAGTAGTCCTAGGGGGACAGGGGGCGCAGATGGCTACACCTTC. As protein: CASSPRGTGGADGYTF.